The entry below describes one T cell receptor (beta chain). PCR was performed using 60 Vbeta and 13 Jbeta primers. Generated by immunoSEQ multiplex PCR, the TCRdb table keeps only in-frame clones and is missing some. The specimen's table records about 130,000 clones. This specimen belongs to a study of cytomegalovirus exposure and HLA in healthy donors. The CDR3 extends over 14 amino acids. V was clipped by 3 bases and J by 7 bases, with 15 bases between them. CDR1 and CDR2 from the germline V gene are KGHSH and LQKENI. Sequencing was carried out using PBMCs. This receptor was obtained from a man aged 18 to 29 in good health and CMV-seronegative. V is TRBV18 and J is TRBJ1-1, with a weak D call TRBD1 (5 bases). This CDR3 reads CASSPGRGGGEAFF. In nucleotides, the CDR3 is TGTGCCAGCTCACCGGGACGGGGGGGAGGTGAAGCTTTCTTT.